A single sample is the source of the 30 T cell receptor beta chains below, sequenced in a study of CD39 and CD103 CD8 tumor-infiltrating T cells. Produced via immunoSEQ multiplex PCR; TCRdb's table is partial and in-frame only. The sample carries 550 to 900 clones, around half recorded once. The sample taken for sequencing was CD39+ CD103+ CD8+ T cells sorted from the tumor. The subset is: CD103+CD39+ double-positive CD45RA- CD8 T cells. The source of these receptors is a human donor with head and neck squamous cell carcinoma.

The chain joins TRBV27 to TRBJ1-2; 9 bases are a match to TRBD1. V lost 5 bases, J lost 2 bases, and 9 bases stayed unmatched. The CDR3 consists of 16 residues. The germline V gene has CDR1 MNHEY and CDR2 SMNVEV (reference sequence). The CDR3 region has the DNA TGTGCCAGCAGTCAGTATGGACAGGGGCCAAACTATGGCTACACCTTC. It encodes CASSQYGQGPNYGYTF.

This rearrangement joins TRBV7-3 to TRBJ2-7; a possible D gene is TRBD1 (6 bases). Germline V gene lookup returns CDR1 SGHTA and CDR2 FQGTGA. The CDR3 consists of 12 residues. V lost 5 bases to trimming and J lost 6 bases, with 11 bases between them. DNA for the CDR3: TGTGCCAGCAGCCTTGGGACAATCGAGCAGTACTTC. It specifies CASSLGTIEQYF.

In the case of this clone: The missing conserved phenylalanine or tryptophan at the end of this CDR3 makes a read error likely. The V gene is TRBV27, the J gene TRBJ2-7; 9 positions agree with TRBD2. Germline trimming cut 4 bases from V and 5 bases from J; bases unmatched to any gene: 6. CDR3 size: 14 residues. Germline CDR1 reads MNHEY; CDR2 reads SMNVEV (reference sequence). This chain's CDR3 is CASSSSGARNEQYL. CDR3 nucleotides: TGTGCCAGCAGTTCTAGCGGGGCCCGAAACGAGCAGTACCTC.

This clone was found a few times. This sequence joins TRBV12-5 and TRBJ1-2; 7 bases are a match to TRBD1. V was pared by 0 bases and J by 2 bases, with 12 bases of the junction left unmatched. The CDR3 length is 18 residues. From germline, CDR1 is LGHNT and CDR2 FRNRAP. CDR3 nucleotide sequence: TGTGCTAGTGGTTTGGTCCCCTCAGGACAGGTCGGGAACTATGGCTACACCTTC. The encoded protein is CASGLVPSGQVGNYGYTF.

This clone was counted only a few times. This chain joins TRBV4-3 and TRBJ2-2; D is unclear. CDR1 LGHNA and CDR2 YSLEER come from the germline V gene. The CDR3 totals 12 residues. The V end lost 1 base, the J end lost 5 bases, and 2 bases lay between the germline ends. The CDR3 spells CASSQGTGELFF. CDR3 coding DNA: TGCGCCAGCAGCCAAGGAACCGGGGAGCTGTTTTTT.

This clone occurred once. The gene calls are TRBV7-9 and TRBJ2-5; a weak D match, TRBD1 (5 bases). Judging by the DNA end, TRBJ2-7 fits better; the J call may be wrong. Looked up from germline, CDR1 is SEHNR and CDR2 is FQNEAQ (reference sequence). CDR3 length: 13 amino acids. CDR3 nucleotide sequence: TGTGCCAGCAGCTTAGGACAGCCCTACGAGCAGTACTTC. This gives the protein CASSLGQPYEQYF.

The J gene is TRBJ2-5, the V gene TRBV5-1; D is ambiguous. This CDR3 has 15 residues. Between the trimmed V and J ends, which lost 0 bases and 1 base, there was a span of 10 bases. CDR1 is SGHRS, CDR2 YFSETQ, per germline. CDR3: CASSLAVISQETQYF. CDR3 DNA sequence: TGCGCCAGCAGCTTGGCCGTGATTAGCCAAGAGACCCAGTACTTC.

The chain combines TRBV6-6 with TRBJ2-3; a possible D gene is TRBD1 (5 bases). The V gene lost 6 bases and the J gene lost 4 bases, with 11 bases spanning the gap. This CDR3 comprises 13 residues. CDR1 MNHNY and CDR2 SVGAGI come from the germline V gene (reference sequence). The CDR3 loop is CASRPKGPDTQYF. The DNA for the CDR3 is TGTGCCAGCAGGCCAAAGGGGCCAGATACGCAGTATTTT.

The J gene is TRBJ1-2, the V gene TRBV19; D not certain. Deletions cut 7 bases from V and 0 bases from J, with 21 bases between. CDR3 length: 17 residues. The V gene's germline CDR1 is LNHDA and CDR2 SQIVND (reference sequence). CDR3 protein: CASTRRWETKTNYGYTF. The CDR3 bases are TGTGCCAGTACCCGAAGGTGGGAGACTAAAACTAACTATGGCTACACCTTC.

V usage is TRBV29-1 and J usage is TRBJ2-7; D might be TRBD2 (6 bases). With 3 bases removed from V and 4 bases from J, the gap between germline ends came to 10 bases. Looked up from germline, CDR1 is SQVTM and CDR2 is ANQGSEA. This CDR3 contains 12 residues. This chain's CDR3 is CSVEGLQYEQYF. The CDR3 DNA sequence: TGCAGCGTTGAGGGACTCCAATACGAGCAGTACTTC.

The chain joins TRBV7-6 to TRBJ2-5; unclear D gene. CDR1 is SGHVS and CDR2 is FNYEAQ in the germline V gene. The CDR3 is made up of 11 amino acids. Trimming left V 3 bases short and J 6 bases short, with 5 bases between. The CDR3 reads CASSFEKTQYF. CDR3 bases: TGTGCCAGCAGCTTTGAGAAGACCCAGTACTTC. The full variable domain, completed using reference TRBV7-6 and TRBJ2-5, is GAGVSQSPRYKVTKRGQDVALRCDPISGHVSLYWYRQALGQGPEFLTYFNYEAQQDKSGLPNDRFSAERPEGSISTLTIQRTEQRDSAMYRCASSFEKTQYFGPGTRLLVL.

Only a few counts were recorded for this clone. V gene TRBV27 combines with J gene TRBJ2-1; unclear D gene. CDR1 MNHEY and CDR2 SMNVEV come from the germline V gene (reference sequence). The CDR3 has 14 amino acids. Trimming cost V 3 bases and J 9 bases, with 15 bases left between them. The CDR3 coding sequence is TGTGCCAGCAGTTTGGTATTCGAATATGGTGAGCAGTTCTTC. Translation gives CASSLVFEYGEQFF.

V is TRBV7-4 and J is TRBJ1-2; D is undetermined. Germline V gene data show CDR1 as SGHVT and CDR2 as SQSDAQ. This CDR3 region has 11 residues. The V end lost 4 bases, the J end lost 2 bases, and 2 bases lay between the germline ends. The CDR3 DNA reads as TGTGCCAGCAGCTCCAACTATGGCTACACCTTC. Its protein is CASSSNYGYTF.

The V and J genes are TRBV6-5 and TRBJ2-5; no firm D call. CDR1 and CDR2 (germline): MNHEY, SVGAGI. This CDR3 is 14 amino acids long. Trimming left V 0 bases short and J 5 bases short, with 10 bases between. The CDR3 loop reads CASSYSGIAETQYF. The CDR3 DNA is TGTGCCAGCAGTTACTCAGGAATTGCTGAGACCCAGTACTTC.

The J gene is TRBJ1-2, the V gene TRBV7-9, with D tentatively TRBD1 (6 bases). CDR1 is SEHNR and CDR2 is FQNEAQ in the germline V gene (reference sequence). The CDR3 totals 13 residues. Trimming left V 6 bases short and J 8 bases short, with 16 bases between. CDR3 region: CASSLTQGRGYTF. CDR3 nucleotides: TGTGCCAGCAGTCTGACACAGGGAAGGGGCTACACCTTC.

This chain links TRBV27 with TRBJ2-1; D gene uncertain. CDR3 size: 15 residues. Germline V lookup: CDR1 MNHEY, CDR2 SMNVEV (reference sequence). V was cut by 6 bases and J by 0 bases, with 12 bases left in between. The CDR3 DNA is TGTGCCAGCAGCCATGACTGGAGCTCCTACAATGAGCAGTTCTTC. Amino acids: CASSHDWSSYNEQFF.

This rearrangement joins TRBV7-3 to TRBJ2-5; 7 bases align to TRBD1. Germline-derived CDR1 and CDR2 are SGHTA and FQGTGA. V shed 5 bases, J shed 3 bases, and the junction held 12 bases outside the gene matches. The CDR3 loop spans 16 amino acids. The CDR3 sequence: CASSPTGNGVEETQYF. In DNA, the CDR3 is TGTGCCAGCAGCCCGACAGGGAACGGGGTGGAAGAGACCCAGTACTTC.

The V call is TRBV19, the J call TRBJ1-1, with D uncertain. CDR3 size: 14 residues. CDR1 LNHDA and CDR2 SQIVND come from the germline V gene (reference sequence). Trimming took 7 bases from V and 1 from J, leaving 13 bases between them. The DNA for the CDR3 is TGTGCCAGTACCTTTCGGGTCCGGAACACTGAAGCTTTCTTT. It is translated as CASTFRVRNTEAFF.

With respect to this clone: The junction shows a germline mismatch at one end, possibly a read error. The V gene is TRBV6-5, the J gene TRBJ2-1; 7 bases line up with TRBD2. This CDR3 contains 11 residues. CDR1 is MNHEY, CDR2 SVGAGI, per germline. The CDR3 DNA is TGTGTCAGCGGGACGGCCCATGAGCAGTTCTTC. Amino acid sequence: CVSGTAHEQFF.

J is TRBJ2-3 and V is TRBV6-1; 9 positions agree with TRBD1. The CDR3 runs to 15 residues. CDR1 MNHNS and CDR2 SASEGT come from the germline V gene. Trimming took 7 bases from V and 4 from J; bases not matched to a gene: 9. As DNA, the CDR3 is TGTGCCAGCAACTATCCGGGACAGGGTCCAGATACGCAGTATTTT. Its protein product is CASNYPGQGPDTQYF.

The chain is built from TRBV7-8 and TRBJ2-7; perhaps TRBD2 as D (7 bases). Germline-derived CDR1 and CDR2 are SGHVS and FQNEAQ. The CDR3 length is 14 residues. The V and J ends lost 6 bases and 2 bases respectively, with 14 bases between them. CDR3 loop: CASRERGAAYEQYF. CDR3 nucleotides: TGTGCCAGCAGAGAACGGGGGGCCGCCTACGAGCAGTACTTC.

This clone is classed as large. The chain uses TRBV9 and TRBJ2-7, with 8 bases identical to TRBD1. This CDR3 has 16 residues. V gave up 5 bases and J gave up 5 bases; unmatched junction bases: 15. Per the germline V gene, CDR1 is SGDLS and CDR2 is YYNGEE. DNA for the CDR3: TGTGCCAGCAGTGGGGCCCGGGACAGGTCGACGAACGAGCAGTACTTC. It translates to CASSGARDRSTNEQYF. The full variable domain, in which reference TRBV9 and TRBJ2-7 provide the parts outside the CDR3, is DSGVTQTPKHLITATGQRVTLRCSPRSGDLSVYWYQQSLDQGLQFLIQYYNGEERAKGNILERFSAQQFPDLHSELNLSSLELGDSALYFCASSGARDRSTNEQYFGPGTRLTVT.

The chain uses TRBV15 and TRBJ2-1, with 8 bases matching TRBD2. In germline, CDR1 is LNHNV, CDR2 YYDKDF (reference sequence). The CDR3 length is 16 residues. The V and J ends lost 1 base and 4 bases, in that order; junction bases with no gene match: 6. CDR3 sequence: CATSRGTGTRYNEQFF. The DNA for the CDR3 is TGTGCCACCAGCAGAGGGACCGGGACTAGATACAATGAGCAGTTCTTC.

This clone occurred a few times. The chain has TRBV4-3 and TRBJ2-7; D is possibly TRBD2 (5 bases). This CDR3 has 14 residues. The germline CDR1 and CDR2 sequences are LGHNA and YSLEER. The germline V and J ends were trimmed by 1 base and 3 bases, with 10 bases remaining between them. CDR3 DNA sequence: TGCGCCAGCAGCCAAGGAGGGCCCAACTACGAGCAGTACTTC. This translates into CASSQGGPNYEQYF.

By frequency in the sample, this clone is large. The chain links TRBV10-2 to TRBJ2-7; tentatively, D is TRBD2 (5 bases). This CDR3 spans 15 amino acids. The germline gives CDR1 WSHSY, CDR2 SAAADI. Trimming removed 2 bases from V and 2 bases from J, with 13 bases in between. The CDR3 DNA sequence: TGCGCCAGCAGTGAGATCGGCGGGCTTACCTACGAGCAGTACTTC. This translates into CASSEIGGLTYEQYF.

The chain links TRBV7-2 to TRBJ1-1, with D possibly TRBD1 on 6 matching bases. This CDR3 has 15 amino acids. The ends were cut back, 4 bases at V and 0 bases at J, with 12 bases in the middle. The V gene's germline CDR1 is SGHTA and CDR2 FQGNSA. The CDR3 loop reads CASSYLQGMNTEAFF. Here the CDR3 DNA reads TGTGCCAGCAGCTACCTACAGGGAATGAACACTGAAGCTTTCTTT.

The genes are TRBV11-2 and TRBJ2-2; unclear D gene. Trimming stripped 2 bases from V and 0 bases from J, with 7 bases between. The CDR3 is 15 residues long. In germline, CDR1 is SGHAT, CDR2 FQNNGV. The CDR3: CASSLYLANTGELFF. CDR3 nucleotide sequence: TGTGCCAGCAGCTTATACCTAGCGAACACCGGGGAGCTGTTTTTT. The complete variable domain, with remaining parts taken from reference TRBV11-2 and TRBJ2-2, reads EAGVAQSPRYKIIEKRQSVAFWCNPISGHATLYWYQQILGQGPKLLIQFQNNGVVDDSQLPKDRFSAERLKGVDSTLKIQPAKLEDSAVYLCASSLYLANTGELFFGEGSRLTVL.

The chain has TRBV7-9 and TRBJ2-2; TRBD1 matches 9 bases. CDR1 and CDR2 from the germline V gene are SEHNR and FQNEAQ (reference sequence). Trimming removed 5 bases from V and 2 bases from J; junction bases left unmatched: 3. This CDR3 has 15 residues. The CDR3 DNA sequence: TGTGCCAGCAGCCGACAGGGGGGAAACACCGGGGAGCTGTTTTTT. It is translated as CASSRQGGNTGELFF.

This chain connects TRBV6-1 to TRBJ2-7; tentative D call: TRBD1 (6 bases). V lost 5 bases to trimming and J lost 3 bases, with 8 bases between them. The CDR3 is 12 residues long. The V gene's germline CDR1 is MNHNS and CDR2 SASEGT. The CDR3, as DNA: TGTGCCAGCAGTCAGGACAGCTACGAGCAGTACTTC. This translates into CASSQDSYEQYF.

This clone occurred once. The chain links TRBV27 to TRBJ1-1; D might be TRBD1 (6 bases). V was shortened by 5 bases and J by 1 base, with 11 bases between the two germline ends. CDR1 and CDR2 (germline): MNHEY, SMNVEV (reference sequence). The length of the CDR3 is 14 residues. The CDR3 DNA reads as TGTGCCAGCAGTGCGGGGGCCGGGAACACTGAAGCTTTCTTT. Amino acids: CASSAGAGNTEAFF.